Sequencing of this TCR gamma chain was carried out in a study of Vδ1+ human thymocytes. Concerning this clone: Its antigen is not identified.

The CDR3 sequence is 15 residues long. The trim removed 0 bases at V and 3 bases at J, leaving 8 bases unmatched. The germline V gene has CDR1 GITISATS and CDR2 ISYDGTV (reference sequence). Broader study findings: Thymic TRG and TRD repertoires appeared highly polyclonal, with Gaussian CDR3 length distributions. Bulk data may be misread because of unexpected Vdelta2 sequences. Unlike peripheral blood Vdelta1+ controls, thymic delta-chain sequences included approximately 20% Vdelta2 and few Vdelta3. TRD repertoires were essentially private, unlike widely shared TRG clonotypes.

Sequences come from RNA converted to cDNA by reverse transcription. CDR3 amplicons came from multiplex PCR with pooled V-gene forward and constant-region reverse primers. TCRdb reprocessed the multiplex PCR reads using CATT. The sample yields some 11,000 gamma-chain clones, over 40% seen once. This clonotype was sampled from a boy less than two years old who had congenital heart surgery. The sample comprised Vdelta1+ gamma-delta thymocytes from the thymus. The subset: FACS-sorted CD3+ TCRalphabeta- TCRVdelta1+ TCRVdelta2- thymocytes. The chain links TRGV9 to TRGJ1 or TRGJ2. The CDR3 DNA reads TGTGCCTTGTGGGAGGTGCAAGGGTCTTATTATAAGAAACTCTTT. Translation gives CALWEVQGSYYKKLF.